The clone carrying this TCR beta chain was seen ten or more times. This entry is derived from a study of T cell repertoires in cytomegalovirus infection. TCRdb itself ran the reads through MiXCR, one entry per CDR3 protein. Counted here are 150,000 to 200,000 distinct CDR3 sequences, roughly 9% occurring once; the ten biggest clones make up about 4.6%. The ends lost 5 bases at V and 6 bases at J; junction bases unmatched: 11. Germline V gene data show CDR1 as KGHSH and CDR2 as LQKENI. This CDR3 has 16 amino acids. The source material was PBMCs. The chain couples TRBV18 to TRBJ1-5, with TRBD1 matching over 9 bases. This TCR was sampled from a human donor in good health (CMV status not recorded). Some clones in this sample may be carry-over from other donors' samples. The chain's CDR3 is CASSALSGTGIQPQHF. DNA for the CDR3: TGTGCCAGCTCAGCACTGTCCGGGACAGGGATTCAGCCCCAGCATTTT.